This T cell receptor (beta chain) was observed in a study of neurological immune-mediated disorders. Via MiXCR, TCRdb re-called the 5' RACE reads, giving one row per CDR3 protein. The sample lists approximately 50,000 distinct CDR3 sequences; about 3.5% were seen once. This clonotype was counted at least ten times. The unsorted libraries were generated from a total of 2 million PBMCs, which had been stored in RNAlater at -80 C. Between the trimmed V and J ends, which lost 1 base and 0 bases, there was a span of 15 bases. The CDR3 totals 17 residues. The germline V gene has CDR1 SEHNR and CDR2 FQNEAQ (reference sequence).

The rearrangement uses TRBV7-9 and TRBJ1-2, with D unclear. This receptor was identified in a young man with multiple sclerosis. The sample taken for sequencing was PBMCs. The CDR3 loop reads CASSLDPGRRTNYGYTF. CDR3 sequence (DNA): TGTGCCAGCAGCTTAGATCCGGGGAGGCGAACTAACTATGGCTACACCTTC.